This T cell receptor (beta chain) was obtained from a study of T cells in Graves' hyperthyroidism and ophthalmopathy. Amplification of TCR beta CDR3 regions was performed using RNA transcripts as template. First-round RT-PCR with HTBI primers amplified the TCR CDR3 region. TCRdb itself ran the multiplex PCR reads through MiXCR, one entry per CDR3 protein. Altogether some 700,000 distinct CDR3 sequences are present, roughly 17% being singletons, with the ten largest covering 15% to 17%. Hyperthyroidism had been newly diagnosed in patients aged 18 to 65, and its duration was under 2 months. A patient was excluded if there was uncontrolled infection, other autoimmune disease, pregnancy or lactation. Based on clinical symptoms, serum thyroxine and TRAb, thyroid ultrasound and orbital computed tomography, diagnoses were reached. This clonotype turned up a few times. This receptor was identified in a man aged 50-59 years with Graves' hyperthyroidism. Sequences were obtained from blood.

The CDR3 coding sequence is TGTGCCAGCAGCTTCGGGACTAGCGGGACCGAGCAGTACTTC. This sequence encodes CASSFGTSGTEQYF. The rearrangement links TRBV7-2 to TRBJ2-7; TRBD2 aligns across 13 bases. The CDR3 is 14 residues long. Germline V gene sequence: CDR1 SGHTA, CDR2 FQGNSA. Trimming cost V 3 bases and J 6 bases; bases outside gene matches: 2. The whole variable domain, filled in from reference TRBV7-2 and TRBJ2-7, reads GAGVSQSPSNKVTEKGKDVELRCDPISGHTALYWYRQSLGQGLEFLIYFQGNSAPDKSGLPSDRFSAERTGGSVSTLTIQRTQQEDSAVYLCASSFGTSGTEQYFGPGTRLTVT.